A selection of T cell receptor beta chains follows, all from one sample in a study of tumor-infiltrating T cells and Merkel cell polyomavirus. Libraries were prepared by immunoSEQ multiplex PCR; TCRdb keeps only in-frame clonotypes and omits some of them. The sample records 26,000 or so clones, 70% to 90% being singletons. Material for sequencing was lymph node tissue. Every receptor here comes from a man aged 45 to 65 with Merkel cell carcinoma. Both conserved end residues are part of each CDR3. The D gene is left open where the match is weak. A row's size may be missing; if present it is once, few, many or a size class.

v_call: TRBV11-3
d_call: -
j_call: TRBJ1-2
cdr3_length: 11
clone_size: once
cdr3_aa: CASSPSNGYTF
cdr3_nt: TGTGCCAGCAGCCCTTCTAATGGCTACACCTTC

v_call: TRBV15
d_call: TRBD1
j_call: TRBJ2-1
cdr3_length: 15
clone_size: -
cdr3_aa: CATSRTGQGYNEQFF
cdr3_nt: TGTGCCACCAGCAGGACGGGACAGGGCTACAATGAGCAGTTCTTC

v_call: TRBV28
d_call: -
j_call: TRBJ2-7
cdr3_length: 16
clone_size: -
cdr3_aa: CASSHSRGASPYEQYF
cdr3_nt: TGTGCCAGCAGCCACAGCAGGGGCGCTTCCCCCTACGAGCAGTACTTC

v_call: TRBV9
d_call: -
j_call: TRBJ2-1
cdr3_length: 12
clone_size: once
cdr3_aa: CASSVGGYEQFF
cdr3_nt: TGTGCCAGCAGCGTAGGGGGCTATGAGCAGTTCTTC

v_call: TRBV27
d_call: -
j_call: TRBJ2-2
cdr3_length: 16
clone_size: -
cdr3_aa: CASSLSSGANTGELFF
cdr3_nt: TGTGCCAGCAGTTTATCGTCAGGCGCGAACACCGGGGAGCTGTTTTTT

v_call: TRBV30
d_call: TRBD2
j_call: TRBJ2-2
cdr3_length: 14
clone_size: -
cdr3_aa: CAWTGLAGIGELFF
cdr3_nt: TGTGCCTGGACGGGACTAGCGGGTATCGGGGAGCTGTTTTTT

v_call: TRBV23-1
d_call: TRBD2
j_call: TRBJ2-4
cdr3_length: 19
clone_size: -
cdr3_aa: CASSQKPPGLARAKNIQYF
cdr3_nt: TGCGCCAGCAGTCAAAAACCCCCGGGACTAGCTCGGGCCAAAAACATTCAGTACTTC

v_call: TRBV28
d_call: -
j_call: TRBJ2-3
cdr3_length: 13
clone_size: -
cdr3_aa: CASSTPSTDTQYF
cdr3_nt: TGTGCCAGCAGCACTCCTAGCACAGATACGCAGTATTTT

v_call: TRBV7-8
d_call: TRBD1
j_call: TRBJ1-2
cdr3_length: 15
clone_size: -
cdr3_aa: CASSLGQGAVYGYTF
cdr3_nt: TGTGCCAGCAGCCTGGGACAGGGGGCCGTCTATGGCTACACCTTC

v_call: TRBV4-3
d_call: -
j_call: TRBJ1-2
cdr3_length: 16
clone_size: -
cdr3_aa: CASSQEWRGPAYGYTF
cdr3_nt: TGCGCCAGCAGCCAAGAATGGAGGGGACCAGCATATGGCTACACCTTC

v_call: TRBV21-1
d_call: -
j_call: TRBJ2-6
cdr3_length: 20
clone_size: few
cdr3_aa: CASSRVVQDRWLRGANVLTF
cdr3_nt: TGTGCCAGCAGCAGGGTCGTTCAGGACAGGTGGCTCCGGGGGGCCAACGTCCTGACTTTC

v_call: TRBV6-5
d_call: TRBD1
j_call: TRBJ1-2
cdr3_length: 14
clone_size: few
cdr3_aa: CASRKGQGANGYTF
cdr3_nt: TGTGCCAGCAGAAAGGGACAGGGGGCAAATGGCTACACCTTC

v_call: TRBV5-1
d_call: -
j_call: TRBJ1-3
cdr3_length: 13
clone_size: -
cdr3_aa: CASSPRSGNTIYF
cdr3_nt: TGCGCCAGCAGTCCACGGTCTGGAAACACCATATATTTT

v_call: TRBV7-2
d_call: TRBD1
j_call: TRBJ1-1
cdr3_length: 15
clone_size: -
cdr3_aa: CASSLAGGSGTEAFF
cdr3_nt: TGTGCCAGCAGCTTAGCAGGGGGCTCGGGCACTGAAGCTTTCTTT

v_call: TRBV28
d_call: -
j_call: TRBJ1-1
cdr3_length: 15
clone_size: -
cdr3_aa: CASSLVGGRNTEAFF
cdr3_nt: TGTGCCAGCAGTTTAGTGGGAGGTAGGAACACTGAAGCTTTCTTT

v_call: TRBV7-2
d_call: -
j_call: TRBJ2-1
cdr3_length: 16
clone_size: -
cdr3_aa: CASSSDPSQGRNEQFF
cdr3_nt: TGTGCCAGCAGCTCGGATCCCTCCCAGGGTAGGAATGAGCAGTTCTTC

v_call: TRBV29-1
d_call: -
j_call: TRBJ2-7
cdr3_length: 12
clone_size: -
cdr3_aa: CSVVPQGYEQYF
cdr3_nt: TGCAGCGTGGTGCCGCAGGGCTACGAGCAGTACTTC

v_call: TRBV6-6
d_call: TRBD2
j_call: TRBJ2-5
cdr3_length: 16
clone_size: -
cdr3_aa: CASSTGRRERGETQYF
cdr3_nt: TGTGCCAGCAGTACTGGGCGGCGGGAGAGAGGCGAGACCCAGTACTTC

v_call: TRBV19
d_call: TRBD2
j_call: TRBJ2-7
cdr3_length: 16
clone_size: -
cdr3_aa: CASSVEGTSGSYEQYF
cdr3_nt: TGTGCCAGTAGTGTGGAGGGGACTAGCGGGAGTTACGAGCAGTACTTC

v_call: TRBV6-6
d_call: -
j_call: TRBJ1-2
cdr3_length: 16
clone_size: -
cdr3_aa: CASSSPFRVGDYGYTF
cdr3_nt: TGTGCCAGCAGTTCCCCCTTCCGGGTGGGAGACTATGGCTACACCTTC

v_call: TRBV18
d_call: -
j_call: TRBJ1-5
cdr3_length: 16
clone_size: -
cdr3_aa: CASSLGAAYSNQPQHF
cdr3_nt: TGTGCCAGCTCACTGGGGGCAGCTTATAGCAATCAGCCCCAGCATTTT

v_call: TRBV28
d_call: -
j_call: TRBJ2-7
cdr3_length: 14
clone_size: -
cdr3_aa: CASSLARVIYEQYF
cdr3_nt: TGTGCCAGCAGTTTGGCCAGGGTTATCTACGAGCAGTACTTC

v_call: TRBV19
d_call: -
j_call: TRBJ1-5
cdr3_length: 13
clone_size: -
cdr3_aa: CASSSDRNQPQHF
cdr3_nt: TGTGCCAGTAGTAGCGACAGGAATCAGCCCCAGCATTTT

v_call: TRBV5-4
d_call: TRBD1
j_call: TRBJ1-3
cdr3_length: 15
clone_size: -
cdr3_aa: CASSYRGQAGNTIYF
cdr3_nt: TGTGCCAGCAGCTACAGGGGCCAGGCTGGAAACACCATATATTTT

v_call: TRBV5-1
d_call: -
j_call: TRBJ2-5
cdr3_length: 14
clone_size: -
cdr3_aa: CASSLATLQETQYF
cdr3_nt: TGCGCCAGCAGCTTGGCCACGCTACAAGAGACCCAGTACTTC

v_call: TRBV28
d_call: -
j_call: TRBJ1-6
cdr3_length: 15
clone_size: -
cdr3_aa: CASSPLDRLGSPLHF
cdr3_nt: TGTGCCAGCAGTCCCTTAGACAGACTGGGTTCACCCCTCCACTTT

v_call: TRBV7-2
d_call: TRBD2
j_call: TRBJ2-7
cdr3_length: 14
clone_size: few
cdr3_aa: CASSPGGSSYEQYF
cdr3_nt: TGTGCCAGCAGCCCGGGAGGGAGCTCCTACGAGCAGTACTTC

v_call: TRBV2
d_call: -
j_call: TRBJ2-7
cdr3_length: 11
clone_size: -
cdr3_aa: CASSFFYEQYF
cdr3_nt: TGTGCCAGCAGTTTCTTCTACGAGCAGTACTTC

v_call: TRBV15
d_call: -
j_call: TRBJ2-7
cdr3_length: 13
clone_size: -
cdr3_aa: CATGGKFPYEQYF
cdr3_nt: TGTGCCACCGGGGGCAAATTCCCCTACGAGCAGTACTTC

v_call: TRBV7-9
d_call: TRBD1
j_call: TRBJ1-1
cdr3_length: 14
clone_size: -
cdr3_aa: CASTWTGSGTEAFF
cdr3_nt: TGTGCCAGCACATGGACAGGGTCAGGGACTGAAGCTTTCTTT

v_call: TRBV7-2
d_call: TRBD2
j_call: TRBJ2-3
cdr3_length: 15
clone_size: -
cdr3_aa: CASSLGTSGVDTQYF
cdr3_nt: TGTGCCAGCAGCTTAGGGACTAGCGGGGTAGATACGCAGTATTTT

v_call: TRBV6-1
d_call: TRBD1
j_call: TRBJ1-5
cdr3_length: 14
clone_size: -
cdr3_aa: CASSGDRDNQPQHF
cdr3_nt: TGTGCCAGCAGTGGGGACAGAGACAATCAGCCCCAGCATTTT

v_call: TRBV6-6
d_call: TRBD1
j_call: TRBJ1-1
cdr3_length: 15
clone_size: -
cdr3_aa: CASSAATGGYTEAFF
cdr3_nt: TGTGCCAGCAGTGCCGCGACAGGGGGTTACACTGAAGCTTTCTTT

v_call: TRBV5-4
d_call: TRBD2
j_call: TRBJ2-2
cdr3_length: 16
clone_size: -
cdr3_aa: CASSFSAGARGGELFF
cdr3_nt: TGTGCCAGCAGCTTCTCAGCGGGGGCTCGGGGCGGGGAGCTGTTTTTT

v_call: TRBV9
d_call: TRBD1
j_call: TRBJ2-5
cdr3_length: 14
clone_size: -
cdr3_aa: CASSVGGTGETQYF
cdr3_nt: TGTGCCAGCAGCGTAGGAGGGACAGGAGAGACCCAGTACTTC

v_call: TRBV6-1
d_call: -
j_call: TRBJ2-5
cdr3_length: 13
clone_size: -
cdr3_aa: CASSENYQETQYF
cdr3_nt: TGTGCCAGCAGTGAAAACTATCAAGAGACCCAGTACTTC

v_call: TRBV6-6
d_call: -
j_call: TRBJ1-5
cdr3_length: 14
clone_size: -
cdr3_aa: CASSFLYSNQPQHF
cdr3_nt: TGTGCCAGCAGTTTTCTTTATAGCAATCAGCCCCAGCATTTT

v_call: TRBV5-1
d_call: TRBD1
j_call: TRBJ1-5
cdr3_length: 14
clone_size: -
cdr3_aa: CASSLAGGSQPQHF
cdr3_nt: TGCGCCAGCAGCTTGGCAGGGGGAAGTCAGCCCCAGCATTTT

v_call: TRBV5-1
d_call: TRBD2
j_call: TRBJ2-7
cdr3_length: 18
clone_size: -
cdr3_aa: CASSLAGTSVRSSYEQYF
cdr3_nt: TGCGCCAGCAGCTTGGCCGGGACTAGCGTAAGGAGCTCCTACGAGCAGTACTTC

v_call: TRBV7-3
d_call: TRBD2
j_call: TRBJ2-1
cdr3_length: 17
clone_size: -
cdr3_aa: CASSLRGRASGYNEQFF
cdr3_nt: TGTGCCAGCAGCTTAAGAGGTCGGGCTAGCGGCTACAATGAGCAGTTCTTC

v_call: TRBV6-5
d_call: -
j_call: TRBJ2-2
cdr3_length: 15
clone_size: -
cdr3_aa: CASSRRQWNTGELFF
cdr3_nt: TGTGCCAGCAGTCGCAGACAGTGGAACACCGGGGAGCTGTTTTTT

v_call: TRBV19
d_call: -
j_call: TRBJ1-6
cdr3_length: 15
clone_size: -
cdr3_aa: CASSTTGTSNSPLHF
cdr3_nt: TGTGCCAGTAGTACGACCGGGACATCGAATTCACCCCTCCACTTT

v_call: TRBV21-1
d_call: -
j_call: TRBJ2-7
cdr3_length: 10
clone_size: once
cdr3_aa: CATTTYEQYF
cdr3_nt: TGTGCCACCACAACCTACGAGCAGTACTTC

v_call: TRBV29-1
d_call: TRBD2
j_call: TRBJ2-5
cdr3_length: 16
clone_size: once
cdr3_aa: CSVLTSGRADLETQYF
cdr3_nt: TGCAGCGTTCTCACCTCGGGGAGGGCCGATTTAGAGACCCAGTACTTC

v_call: TRBV9
d_call: -
j_call: TRBJ2-1
cdr3_length: 13
clone_size: -
cdr3_aa: CASSPGFNNEQFF
cdr3_nt: TGTGCCAGCAGCCCGGGGTTCAACAATGAGCAGTTCTTC

v_call: TRBV27
d_call: TRBD1
j_call: TRBJ1-1
cdr3_length: 14
clone_size: -
cdr3_aa: CASSQTGGITEAFF
cdr3_nt: TGTGCCAGCAGCCAGACAGGGGGCATCACTGAAGCTTTCTTT

v_call: TRBV2
d_call: TRBD1
j_call: TRBJ2-1
cdr3_length: 14
clone_size: -
cdr3_aa: CASSKGQGAVEQFF
cdr3_nt: TGTGCCAGCAGTAAGGGACAGGGGGCCGTAGAGCAGTTCTTC

v_call: TRBV23-1
d_call: -
j_call: TRBJ1-1
cdr3_length: 14
clone_size: -
cdr3_aa: CASSSRGKNTEAFF
cdr3_nt: TGCGCCAGCAGCAGCCGGGGGAAGAACACTGAAGCTTTCTTT

v_call: TRBV19
d_call: -
j_call: TRBJ2-6
cdr3_length: 15
clone_size: -
cdr3_aa: CASNRGDSGANVLTF
cdr3_nt: TGTGCCAGTAACCGGGGTGACTCTGGGGCCAACGTCCTGACTTTC

v_call: TRBV6-5
d_call: TRBD2
j_call: TRBJ2-7
cdr3_length: 14
clone_size: few
cdr3_aa: CATSLPGLPYEQYF
cdr3_nt: TGTGCCACCTCACTTCCGGGACTACCCTACGAGCAGTACTTC

v_call: TRBV19
d_call: -
j_call: TRBJ1-1
cdr3_length: 13
clone_size: -
cdr3_aa: CASSETGNTEAFF
cdr3_nt: TGTGCCAGTAGTGAGACAGGGAACACTGAAGCTTTCTTT

v_call: TRBV30
d_call: TRBD2
j_call: TRBJ2-1
cdr3_length: 14
clone_size: -
cdr3_aa: CALSGRASYNEQFF
cdr3_nt: TGTGCACTAAGCGGGAGGGCCTCCTACAATGAGCAGTTCTTC

v_call: TRBV5-1
d_call: TRBD1
j_call: TRBJ2-2
cdr3_length: 14
clone_size: -
cdr3_aa: CASSSGQGGGELFF
cdr3_nt: TGCGCCAGCAGCTCCGGACAGGGTGGCGGGGAGCTGTTTTTT

v_call: TRBV5-6
d_call: -
j_call: TRBJ2-7
cdr3_length: 13
clone_size: -
cdr3_aa: CASSFSGGYEQYF
cdr3_nt: TGTGCCAGCAGCTTCTCCGGGGGCTACGAGCAGTACTTC

v_call: TRBV18
d_call: TRBD1
j_call: TRBJ2-7
cdr3_length: 15
clone_size: -
cdr3_aa: CASSRPGQGMYEQYF
cdr3_nt: TGTGCCAGCTCACGGCCGGGACAGGGGATGTACGAGCAGTACTTC

v_call: TRBV29-1
d_call: TRBD1
j_call: TRBJ1-2
cdr3_length: 15
clone_size: -
cdr3_aa: CSVEDQGDRFYGYTF
cdr3_nt: TGCAGCGTTGAAGATCAGGGGGACAGATTCTATGGCTACACCTTC

v_call: TRBV7-2
d_call: -
j_call: TRBJ2-2
cdr3_length: 14
clone_size: few
cdr3_aa: CASSRDSNTGELFF
cdr3_nt: TGTGCCAGCAGCCGGGACTCGAACACCGGGGAGCTGTTTTTT

v_call: TRBV19
d_call: TRBD1
j_call: TRBJ1-3
cdr3_length: 15
clone_size: -
cdr3_aa: CASYQPGQGGNTIYF
cdr3_nt: TGTGCCAGTTACCAACCGGGACAGGGAGGAAACACCATATATTTT

v_call: TRBV2
d_call: -
j_call: TRBJ1-5
cdr3_length: 14
clone_size: -
cdr3_aa: CASRYDSVNQPQHF
cdr3_nt: TGTGCCAGCCGATACGACAGCGTTAATCAGCCCCAGCATTTT

v_call: TRBV30
d_call: TRBD2
j_call: TRBJ2-3
cdr3_length: 16
clone_size: -
cdr3_aa: CAWSLAGQHLADTQYF
cdr3_nt: TGTGCCTGGAGCCTAGCGGGACAACACCTGGCGGATACGCAGTATTTT